This T cell receptor (beta chain) originates from a study of T cells after yellow fever vaccination. Study outcomes and limitations: Researchers cautioned that FACS-sorted repertoires could harbor abundant clonotypes contaminating from the bulk population. Reappearance after the booster was seen for most primary-vaccination clones, at 95% to 96% CD4 and 80% to 90% CD8.

5'RACE template switching generated TCR cDNA, adding a universal primer site and UMIs. TCRdb called the 5' RACE reads again in MiXCR, with one record for every CDR3 protein. Of approximately 580,000 distinct CDR3 sequences detected, about 17% appear once; the ten largest clones hold approximately 15%. Looked up from germline, CDR1 is MDHEN and CDR2 is SYDVKM. The V and J ends lost 11 bases and 4 bases respectively, with 17 bases between them. This CDR3 spans 13 amino acids. Concerning this clonotype itself: Its antigen is unknown.

This TCR came from a man between 18 and 35 years old who received the YFV17D yellow fever vaccine. This chain connects TRBV28 to TRBJ1-1; no clear D. This material consisted of PBMCs, taken 5 to 6 days after the first yellow fever vaccination. This chain's CDR3 is CAGSTGGGTEAFF. CDR3 nucleotide sequence: TGTGCCGGTTCTACTGGAGGAGGCACTGAAGCTTTCTTT.